This record covers a single TCR beta chain. Under the authors' procedure: For nucleated cells, counts were estimated from reference gene primer amplification. The data were produced by immunoSEQ multiplex PCR, yet TCRdb's version contains in-frame clones alone and is incomplete. The V and J calls and clone size are taken from that table; D and trimming were inferred from the DNA. The data show around 270,000 clones, more than 75% seen once. This record comes from a study of blood T cell repertoires in COVID-19. Overall study context: Samples came from the United States, Italy and Spain, spanning acute and convalescent COVID-19. T cells, B-cell-depleted T cells, or PBMCs provided the cDNA or gDNA that served as material.

The source material was peripheral blood. The sequence was obtained from a woman in her fifties or sixties with COVID-19, enrolled during active disease.

CDR3 sequence (DNA): TGTGCCAGCAGCTTGGTACAGGGCTACTCTCGCAATCAGCCCCAGCATTTT. It is translated as CASSLVQGYSRNQPQHF. This rearrangement joins TRBV5-8 to TRBJ1-5; the D gene is possibly TRBD1 (6 bases). V was shortened by 0 bases and J by 2 bases, with 15 bases between the two germline ends. Germline lookup yields CDR1 SGHTS and CDR2 YDEGEE. CDR3 length: 17 amino acids.